The next 25 T cell receptor beta chains were all read from a single sample in a study of CD8 T cells in ankylosing spondylitis. TCRdb recomputed calls from the 5' RACE reads with MiXCR, one row per CDR3 protein. Counted here are some 240,000 distinct CDR3 sequences, 15% to 20% occurring once; the ten biggest clones make up more than 25%. Sequenced input: blood, either unsorted or a sorted T cell fraction (not recorded which). These receptors all stem from a male donor with ankylosing spondylitis or in good health (not recorded which).

The sample holds a few counts of this clonotype. The V call is TRBV4-3, the J call TRBJ2-7; the D gene is possibly TRBD1 (6 bases). CDR1 is LGHNA and CDR2 is YSLEER in the germline V gene. V shed 0 bases and J shed 7 bases, with 13 bases lying between them. The CDR3 loop spans 14 amino acids. The CDR3, as DNA: TGCGCCAGCAGCCAAGATCGCTTTCAGGGGGAGCAGTACTTC. Its translation is CASSQDRFQGEQYF.

This clonotype was seen repeatedly, ten times or more. The rearrangement uses TRBV10-3 and TRBJ2-6; 7 bases line up with TRBD1. Germline V gene sequence: CDR1 ENHRY, CDR2 SYGVKD. V lost 3 bases and J lost 4; bases outside the gene matches: 6. The CDR3 is 16 amino acids. CDR3 protein: CAISDRDRAGANVLTF. CDR3 sequence (DNA): TGTGCCATCAGTGACCGCGACAGGGCGGGGGCCAACGTCCTGACTTTC.

This clonotype was picked up a small number of times. CDR3 sequence reads: CASSGLDYEQYF. CDR3 coding DNA: TGTGCCAGCAGCGGACTAGACTACGAGCAGTACTTC. This sequence joins TRBV12-3 or TRBV12-4 and TRBJ2-7, with 7 nucleotides matching TRBD2. Losses at the gene ends were 6 bases for V and 3 bases for J; bases not matched to a gene: 2. The CDR3 has 12 residues.

This chain links TRBV25-1 with TRBJ2-6, with no clear D. Trimming stripped 6 bases from V and 2 bases from J, with 5 bases between. CDR3 length: 13 amino acids. The V gene's germline CDR1 is MGHDK and CDR2 SYGVNS. Written as DNA, the CDR3 is TGTGCCAGCAGGGTTGCTGGGGCCAACGTCCTGACTTTC. Its protein is CASRVAGANVLTF.

This clonotype was counted between two and nine times. This chain connects TRBV6-5 to TRBJ2-2; 9 nucleotides line up with TRBD2. Per the germline V gene, CDR1 is MNHEY and CDR2 is SVGAGI. CDR3 length equals 15 residues. J was trimmed by 7 bases and V by 4 bases; bases with no gene match: 7. CDR3 sequence (DNA): TGTGCCAGCAGTTTAGTTGCGGGAGGGTACGGGGAGCTGTTTTTT. The encoded protein is CASSLVAGGYGELFF.

This rearrangement joins TRBV10-3 to TRBJ2-1; D gene ambiguous. Germline values: CDR1 ENHRY, CDR2 SYGVKD. This CDR3 has 13 residues. The germline V and J ends were trimmed by 0 bases and 5 bases, with 5 bases remaining between them. DNA for the CDR3: TGTGCCATCAGTGAGTCCGGTAACAATGAGCAGTTCTTC. Translating gives CAISESGNNEQFF.

This clonotype occurred many times. J is TRBJ2-1 and V is TRBV9; D ambiguous. Trimming shortened V by 0 bases and J by 8 bases, and 6 bases separated the two germline ends. This CDR3 has 12 residues. Germline V gives CDR1 SGDLS, CDR2 YYNGEE. In nucleotides, the CDR3 is TGTGCCAGCAGCGTAGGGGGTTATGAGCAGTTCTTC. It translates to CASSVGGYEQFF.

This clonotype appeared a few times. V usage is TRBV20-1 and J usage is TRBJ1-5; weak D call: TRBD1 (5 bases). The V gene's germline CDR1 is DFQATT and CDR2 SNEGSKA (reference sequence). Deletions cut 5 bases from V and 1 base from J, with 9 bases between. This CDR3 region has 13 residues. CDR3 region: CSAGRVSNQPQHF. DNA for the CDR3: TGCAGTGCTGGCAGGGTAAGCAATCAGCCCCAGCATTTT.

The gene calls are TRBV4-1 and TRBJ2-1; D is undetermined. The CDR3 is 17 amino acids. From germline, CDR1 is MGHRA and CDR2 YSYEKL. Deletions cut 0 bases from V and 0 bases from J, with 12 bases between. CDR3 bases: TGCGCCAGCAGCCAAGAGATCAATGGCGGCTCCTACAATGAGCAGTTCTTC. Translation: CASSQEINGGSYNEQFF.

V usage is TRBV29-1 and J usage is TRBJ2-1; D call uncertain. The CDR3 spans 14 residues. In germline, CDR1 is SQVTM, CDR2 ANQGSEA. Trimming shortened V by 1 base and J by 4 bases, and 11 bases separated the two germline ends. In nucleotides, the CDR3 is TGCAGCGTTGAAGGGATAAAGGTTTACAATGAGCAGTTCTTC. It codes for CSVEGIKVYNEQFF.

This chain links TRBV12-3 or TRBV12-4 with TRBJ1-1, with 10 bases identical to TRBD1. With V trimmed by 5 bases and J by 3 bases, 3 bases remained unmatched. The CDR3 extends over 14 amino acids. The chain's CDR3 is CASSVTGGYTEAFF. The CDR3 DNA is TGTGCCAGCAGTGTGACAGGGGGCTACACTGAAGCTTTCTTT.

V gene TRBV7-2 combines with J gene TRBJ2-5; no clear D. The V end was cut by 1 base, the J end by 1 base, with 1 base between. CDR3 length equals 12 residues. In germline, CDR1 is SGHTA, CDR2 FQGNSA. The CDR3, as DNA: TGTGCCAGCAGCTTAGTCCAAGAGACCCAGTACTTC. Protein sequence: CASSLVQETQYF.

The J gene is TRBJ2-7, the V gene TRBV5-1; D unresolved. The CDR3 consists of 13 residues. Looked up from germline, CDR1 is SGHRS and CDR2 is YFSETQ. Trimming removed 1 base at V and 2 bases at J, with 7 bases between. CDR3 bases: TGCGCCAGCAGCTTGAGTTGGGCCTACGAGCAGTACTTC. Its translation: CASSLSWAYEQYF.

J is TRBJ2-7 and V is TRBV27, with 8 bases aligning to TRBD1. Germline loops: CDR1 MNHEY, CDR2 SMNVEV (reference sequence). The CDR3 is made up of 14 amino acids. The trim removed 6 bases at V and 2 bases at J, leaving 6 bases unmatched. The chain's CDR3 is CASRAGTGTYEQYF. CDR3 in DNA: TGTGCCAGCAGGGCCGGGACAGGCACCTACGAGCAGTACTTC.

This clonotype occurred a few times. V usage is TRBV12-3 or TRBV12-4 and J usage is TRBJ2-1; 13 nucleotides line up with TRBD2. There are 19 residues in the CDR3. J lost 0 bases, V lost 3 bases, and 8 bases had no gene match. CDR3 sequence reads: CASSFSLGLAGSSYNEQFF. CDR3 coding DNA: TGTGCCAGCAGTTTTTCCCTGGGACTAGCGGGGAGCTCCTACAATGAGCAGTTCTTC.

This clonotype came up a few times. The chain employs TRBV5-1 and TRBJ2-7, with D possibly TRBD1 on 6 matching bases. The CDR3 runs 15 residues. Germline V CDR1 and CDR2: SGHRS, YFSETQ. Trimming took off 4 bases at V and 5 bases at J, with 19 bases between the two ends. In DNA form, the CDR3 reads TGCGCCAGCAGCCCTGGGATCACAGGGATGGACGAGCAGTACTTC. Translating it yields CASSPGITGMDEQYF.

V and J are TRBV4-3 and TRBJ2-7; D perhaps matches TRBD2 (7 bases). V dropped 0 bases and J dropped 0 bases, with 12 bases sitting between them. Germline-derived CDR1 and CDR2 are LGHNA and YSLEER. CDR3 length equals 16 residues. CDR3 region: CASSQDFRGASYEQYF. The CDR3 coding sequence is TGCGCCAGCAGCCAAGATTTTCGGGGGGCCTCCTACGAGCAGTACTTC.

The J gene is TRBJ2-7, the V gene TRBV11-2; D perhaps matches TRBD1 (5 bases). Germline V gene sequence: CDR1 SGHAT, CDR2 FQNNGV. This CDR3 is 14 amino acids long. V was pared by 2 bases and J by 4 bases, with 12 bases between. CDR3 region: CASSLWSRVYEQYF. The CDR3 DNA sequence: TGTGCCAGCAGCTTATGGAGCAGGGTATACGAGCAGTACTTC.

The genes are TRBV9 and TRBJ2-4; 8 bases map to TRBD1. CDR1 is SGDLS, CDR2 YYNGEE, per germline. The V gene end was trimmed by 3 bases and the J gene end by 6 bases; junction bases not matched to a gene: 11. This CDR3 comprises 16 residues. For the CDR3, the DNA is TGTGCCAGCAGCGATACCAACACAGGGGGAGGAAACATTCAGTACTTC. Translation gives CASSDTNTGGGNIQYF. Full variable domain (rest looked up from reference TRBV9 and TRBJ2-4): DSGVTQTPKHLITATGQRVTLRCSPRSGDLSVYWYQQSLDQGLQFLIQYYNGEERAKGNILERFSAQQFPDLHSELNLSSLELGDSALYFCASSDTNTGGGNIQYFGAGTRLSVL.

This rearrangement joins TRBV7-8 to TRBJ2-2; 8 bases align to TRBD1. The CDR3 has 17 amino acids. Germline trimming cut 3 bases from V and 4 bases from J; bases unmatched to any gene: 10. CDR1 is SGHVS and CDR2 is FQNEAQ in the germline V gene. The CDR3 sequence: CASSFSGAGGSTGELFF. For the CDR3, the DNA is TGTGCCAGCAGCTTTTCCGGGGCAGGGGGCAGCACCGGGGAGCTGTTTTTT.

The V call is TRBV6-5, the J call TRBJ1-4; the D is unclear. With 4 bases removed from V and 7 bases from J, the gap between germline ends came to 13 bases. The CDR3 length is 14 residues. Germline loops: CDR1 MNHEY, CDR2 SVGAGI. CDR3 loop: CASSWVQNAEKLFF. In DNA, the CDR3 is TGTGCCAGCAGTTGGGTTCAAAATGCTGAAAAACTGTTTTTT.

The V call is TRBV24-1, the J call TRBJ1-5, with 7 bases lining up with TRBD1. This CDR3 comprises 16 residues. The germline gives CDR1 KGHDR, CDR2 SFDVKD. The ends lost 4 bases at V and 6 bases at J; junction bases unmatched: 11. Here the CDR3 reads CATSDSTGPSGQPQHF. DNA for the CDR3: TGTGCCACCAGTGACTCGACAGGGCCCTCCGGTCAGCCCCAGCATTTT.

The chain joins TRBV11-2 to TRBJ2-1; 11 bases are a match to TRBD2. With 4 bases clipped from V and 7 bases from J, the junction kept 9 bases outside the gene matches. The CDR3 is 16 amino acids. CDR1 SGHAT and CDR2 FQNNGV come from the germline V gene. CDR3 loop: CASSSETSGIGNEQFF. CDR3 DNA: TGTGCCAGCAGCTCAGAGACTAGCGGGATAGGTAATGAGCAGTTCTTC.

This clonotype was counted a single time. This rearrangement joins TRBV7-9 to TRBJ2-7, with a tentative D call TRBD2 (6 bases). Trimming left V 5 bases short and J 4 bases short, with 15 bases between. CDR1 SEHNR and CDR2 FQNEAQ come from the germline V gene (reference sequence). The CDR3 has 14 residues. CDR3 sequence (DNA): TGTGCCAGCAGCGATAGGGACTTCCCTTACGAGCAGTACTTC. Translating it yields CASSDRDFPYEQYF.

This chain links TRBV30 with TRBJ1-1; TRBD1 matches 9 bases. The J segment lost 4 bases and the V segment lost 5 bases, leaving 8 bases of the junction unmatched. CDR1 is GTSNPN and CDR2 is SVGIG in the germline V gene (reference sequence). CDR3 length equals 14 residues. The CDR3 DNA is TGTGCCTGGTGGCTTGGACAGGGGAGCACTGAAGCTTTCTTT. Translated, it gives CAWWLGQGSTEAFF.